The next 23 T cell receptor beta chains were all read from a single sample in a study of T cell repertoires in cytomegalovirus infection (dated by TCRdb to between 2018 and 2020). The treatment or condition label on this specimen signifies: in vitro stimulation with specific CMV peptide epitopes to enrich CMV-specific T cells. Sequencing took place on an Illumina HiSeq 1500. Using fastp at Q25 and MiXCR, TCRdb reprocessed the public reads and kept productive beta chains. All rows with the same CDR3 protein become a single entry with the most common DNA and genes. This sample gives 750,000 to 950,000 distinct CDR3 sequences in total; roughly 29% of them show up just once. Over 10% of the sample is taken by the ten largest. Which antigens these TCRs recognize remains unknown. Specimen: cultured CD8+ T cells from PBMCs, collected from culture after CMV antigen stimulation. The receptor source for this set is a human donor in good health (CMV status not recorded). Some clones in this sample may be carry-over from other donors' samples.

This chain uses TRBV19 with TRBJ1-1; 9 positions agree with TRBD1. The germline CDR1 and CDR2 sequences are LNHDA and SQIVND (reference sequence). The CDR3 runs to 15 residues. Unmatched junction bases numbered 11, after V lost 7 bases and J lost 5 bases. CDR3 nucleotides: TGTGCCAGTACTCTCCCCGGGACAGGGCGGACTGAAGCTTTCTTT. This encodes CASTLPGTGRTEAFF.

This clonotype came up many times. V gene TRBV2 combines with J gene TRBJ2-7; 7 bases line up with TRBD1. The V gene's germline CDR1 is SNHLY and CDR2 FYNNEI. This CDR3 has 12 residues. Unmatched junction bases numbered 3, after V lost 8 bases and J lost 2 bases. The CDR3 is CASLGTAYEQYV. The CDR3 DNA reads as TGTGCCAGCCTCGGGACAGCCTACGAGCAGTACGTC.

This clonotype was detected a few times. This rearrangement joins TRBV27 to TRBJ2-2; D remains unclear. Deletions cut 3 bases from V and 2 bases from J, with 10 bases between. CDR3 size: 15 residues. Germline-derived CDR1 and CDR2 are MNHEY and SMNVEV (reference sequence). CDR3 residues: CASSFTDLNTGELFF. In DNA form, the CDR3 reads TGTGCCAGCAGTTTTACAGATTTAAACACCGGGGAGCTGTTTTTT.

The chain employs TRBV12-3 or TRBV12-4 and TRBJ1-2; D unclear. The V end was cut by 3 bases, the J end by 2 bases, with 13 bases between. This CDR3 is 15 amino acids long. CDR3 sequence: CASSFWAEKNYGYTF. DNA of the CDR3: TGTGCCAGCAGTTTTTGGGCGGAGAAGAACTATGGCTACACCTTC.

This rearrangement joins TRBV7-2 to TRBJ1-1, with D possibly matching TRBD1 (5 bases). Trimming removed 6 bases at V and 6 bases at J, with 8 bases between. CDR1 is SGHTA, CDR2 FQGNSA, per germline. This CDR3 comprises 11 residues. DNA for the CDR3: TGTGCCAGCAGTTGGGACGCTGAAGCTTTCTTT. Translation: CASSWDAEAFF.

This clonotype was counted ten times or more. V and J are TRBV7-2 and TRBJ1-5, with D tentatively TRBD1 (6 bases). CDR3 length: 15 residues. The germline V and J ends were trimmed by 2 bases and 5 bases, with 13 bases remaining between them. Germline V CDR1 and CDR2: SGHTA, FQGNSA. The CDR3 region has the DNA TGTGCCAGCAGCTTATTAGAGGGGGGGTATCAGCCCCAGCATTTT. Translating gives CASSLLEGGYQPQHF.

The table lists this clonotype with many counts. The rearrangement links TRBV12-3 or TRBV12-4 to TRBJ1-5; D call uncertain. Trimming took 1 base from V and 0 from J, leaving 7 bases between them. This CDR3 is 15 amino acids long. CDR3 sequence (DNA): TGTGCCAGCAGTTTAGGGGAACATAGCAATCAGCCCCAGCATTTT. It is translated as CASSLGEHSNQPQHF.

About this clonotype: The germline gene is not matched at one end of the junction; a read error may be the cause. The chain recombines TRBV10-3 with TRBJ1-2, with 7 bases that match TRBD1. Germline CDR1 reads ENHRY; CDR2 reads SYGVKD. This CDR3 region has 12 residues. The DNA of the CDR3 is TGTGCCATCAGTGAGTCACAGGGGTATAGGAGCTTC. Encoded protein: CAISESQGYRSF.

The CDR3 DNA sequence: TGCGCCAGCAGCTCAAAAGCCGGGACTACAACCGGGGAGCTGTTTTTT. Protein sequence: CASSSKAGTTTGELFF. The V call is TRBV5-1, the J call TRBJ2-2, with 7 bases matching TRBD2. J lost 5 bases, V lost 3 bases, and 10 bases had no gene match. Germline V gene data show CDR1 as SGHRS and CDR2 as YFSETQ. CDR3 length: 16 amino acids.

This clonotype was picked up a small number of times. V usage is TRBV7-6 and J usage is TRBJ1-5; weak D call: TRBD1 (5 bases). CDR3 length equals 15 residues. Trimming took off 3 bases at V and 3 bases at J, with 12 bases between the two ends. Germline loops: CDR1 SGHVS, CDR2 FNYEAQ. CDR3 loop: CASSLLQGTNQPQHF. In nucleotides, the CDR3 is TGTGCCAGCAGCTTGCTTCAGGGCACCAATCAGCCCCAGCATTTT.

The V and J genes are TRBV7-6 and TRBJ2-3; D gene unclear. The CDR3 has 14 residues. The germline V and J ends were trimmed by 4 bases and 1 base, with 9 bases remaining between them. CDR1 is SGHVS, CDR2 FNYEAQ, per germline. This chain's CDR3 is CASSSTEGTDTQYF. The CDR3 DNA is TGTGCCAGCAGCTCCACTGAGGGCACAGATACGCAGTATTTT.

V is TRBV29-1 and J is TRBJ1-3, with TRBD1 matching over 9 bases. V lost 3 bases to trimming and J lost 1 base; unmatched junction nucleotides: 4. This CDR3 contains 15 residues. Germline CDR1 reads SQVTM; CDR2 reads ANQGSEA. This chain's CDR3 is CSVEGQGFSGNTIYF. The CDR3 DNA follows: TGCAGCGTTGAGGGACAGGGTTTTTCTGGAAACACCATATATTTT.

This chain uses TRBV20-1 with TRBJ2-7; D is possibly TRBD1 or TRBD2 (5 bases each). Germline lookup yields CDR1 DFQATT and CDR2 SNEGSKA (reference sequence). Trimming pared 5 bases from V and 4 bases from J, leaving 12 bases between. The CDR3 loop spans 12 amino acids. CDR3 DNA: TGCAGTGCTCCGGGACCGAAATACGAGCAGTACTTC. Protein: CSAPGPKYEQYF.

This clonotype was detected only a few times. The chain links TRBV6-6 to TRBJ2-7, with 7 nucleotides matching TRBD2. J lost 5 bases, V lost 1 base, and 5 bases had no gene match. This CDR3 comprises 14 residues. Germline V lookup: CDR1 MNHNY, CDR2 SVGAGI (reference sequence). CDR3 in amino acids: CASSYLAGDDEQYF. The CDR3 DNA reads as TGTGCCAGCAGTTACTTGGCGGGGGACGACGAGCAGTACTTC.

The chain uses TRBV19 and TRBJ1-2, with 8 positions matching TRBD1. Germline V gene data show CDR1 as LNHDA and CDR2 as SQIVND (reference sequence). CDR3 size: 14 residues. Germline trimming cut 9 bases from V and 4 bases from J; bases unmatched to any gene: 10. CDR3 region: CASRPRDRTYGYTF. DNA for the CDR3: TGTGCCAGCCGCCCCCGGGACAGGACCTATGGCTACACCTTC. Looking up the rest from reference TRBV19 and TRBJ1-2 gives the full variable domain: DGGITQSPKYLFRKEGQNVTLSCEQNLNHDAMYWYRQDPGQGLRLIYYSQIVNDFQKGDIAEGYSVSREKKESFPLTVTSAQKNPTAFYLCASRPRDRTYGYTFGSGTRLTVV.

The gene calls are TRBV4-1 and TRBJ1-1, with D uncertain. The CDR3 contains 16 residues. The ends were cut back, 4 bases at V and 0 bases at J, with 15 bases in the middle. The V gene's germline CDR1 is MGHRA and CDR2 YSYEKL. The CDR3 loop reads CASSLLRIGMNTEAFF. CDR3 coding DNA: TGCGCCAGCAGCCTCCTTCGAATAGGGATGAACACTGAAGCTTTCTTT.

CDR3: CASTYKAGTGGSYEQYF. CDR3 nucleotide sequence: TGTGCCAGCACCTACAAAGCCGGGACAGGGGGCTCCTACGAGCAGTACTTC. The V gene is TRBV6-2 or TRBV6-3, the J gene TRBJ2-7; 11 bases are a match to TRBD1. Germline V gives CDR1 MNHEY, CDR2 SVGEGT. Losses at the gene ends were 7 bases for V and 0 bases for J; bases not matched to a gene: 11. The CDR3 loop spans 17 amino acids.

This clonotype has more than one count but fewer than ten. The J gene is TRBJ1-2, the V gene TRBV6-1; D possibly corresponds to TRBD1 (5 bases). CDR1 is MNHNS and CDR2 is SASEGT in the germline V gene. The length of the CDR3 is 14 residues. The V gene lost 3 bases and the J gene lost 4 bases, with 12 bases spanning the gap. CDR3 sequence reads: CASSDRDAGYGYTF. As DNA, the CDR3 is TGTGCCAGCAGTGACCGGGACGCTGGCTATGGCTACACCTTC.

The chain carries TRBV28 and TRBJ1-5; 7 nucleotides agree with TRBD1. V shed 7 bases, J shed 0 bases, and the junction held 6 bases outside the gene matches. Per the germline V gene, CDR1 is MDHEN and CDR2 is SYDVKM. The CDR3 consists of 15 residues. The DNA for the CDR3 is TGTGCCAGCAAGACAGGGACCTTTAGCAATCAGCCCCAGCATTTT. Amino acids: CASKTGTFSNQPQHF.

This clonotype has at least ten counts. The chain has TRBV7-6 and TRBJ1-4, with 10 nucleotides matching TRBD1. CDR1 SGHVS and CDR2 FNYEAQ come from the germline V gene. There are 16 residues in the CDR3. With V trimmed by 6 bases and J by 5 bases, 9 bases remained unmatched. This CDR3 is CASRPRTGGGNEKLFF. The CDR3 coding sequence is TGTGCCAGCAGACCCCGGACAGGGGGAGGAAATGAAAAACTGTTTTTT.

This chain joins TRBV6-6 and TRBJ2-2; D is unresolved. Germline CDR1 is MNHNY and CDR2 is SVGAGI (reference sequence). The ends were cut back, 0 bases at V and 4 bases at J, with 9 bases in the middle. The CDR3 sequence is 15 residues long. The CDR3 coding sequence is TGTGCCAGCAGTTACTCATCAGGATTCACCGGGGAGCTGTTTTTT. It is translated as CASSYSSGFTGELFF.

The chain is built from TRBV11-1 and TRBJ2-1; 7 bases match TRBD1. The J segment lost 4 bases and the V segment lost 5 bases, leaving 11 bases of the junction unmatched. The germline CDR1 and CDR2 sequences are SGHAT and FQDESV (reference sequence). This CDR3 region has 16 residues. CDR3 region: CASSRVTGTVYNEQFF. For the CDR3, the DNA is TGTGCCAGCAGCCGAGTTACCGGGACAGTTTACAATGAGCAGTTCTTC.

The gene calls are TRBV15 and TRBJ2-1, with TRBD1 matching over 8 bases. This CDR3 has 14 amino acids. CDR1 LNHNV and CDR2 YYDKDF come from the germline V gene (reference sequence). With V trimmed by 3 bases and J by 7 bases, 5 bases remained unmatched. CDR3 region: CATSRTRQGNEQFF. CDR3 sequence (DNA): TGTGCCACCAGCAGGACCCGACAGGGGAATGAGCAGTTCTTC.